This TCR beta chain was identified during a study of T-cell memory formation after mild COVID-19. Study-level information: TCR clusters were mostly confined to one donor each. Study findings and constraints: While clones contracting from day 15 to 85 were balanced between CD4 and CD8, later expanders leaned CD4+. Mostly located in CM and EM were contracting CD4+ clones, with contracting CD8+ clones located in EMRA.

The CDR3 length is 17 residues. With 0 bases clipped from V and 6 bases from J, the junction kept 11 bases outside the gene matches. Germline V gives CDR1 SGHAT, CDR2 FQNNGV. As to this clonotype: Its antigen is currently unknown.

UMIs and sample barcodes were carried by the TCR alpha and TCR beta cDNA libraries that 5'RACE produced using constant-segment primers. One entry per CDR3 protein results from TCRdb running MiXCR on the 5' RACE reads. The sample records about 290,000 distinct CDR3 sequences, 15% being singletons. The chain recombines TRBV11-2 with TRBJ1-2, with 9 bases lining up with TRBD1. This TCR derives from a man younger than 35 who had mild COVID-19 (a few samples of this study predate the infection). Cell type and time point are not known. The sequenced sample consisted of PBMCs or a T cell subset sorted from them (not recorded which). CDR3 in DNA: TGTGCCAGCAGCTTAGACGTCCCGGGACAGGGAACCCATGGCTACACCTTC. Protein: CASSLDVPGQGTHGYTF.